These 9 T cell receptor beta chains were all obtained from the same sample, sequenced in a study of T cell responses to AZD1222 COVID-19 vaccine. Clones were read by immunoSEQ multiplex PCR, and TCRdb kept only the in-frame ones, dropping some. The repertoire has 240,000 or so clones, roughly 93% of them found once; the top ten carry roughly 0.5%. The sequencing used peripheral blood, collected on day 0 of AZD1222 vaccination. The receptors here all came from an adult in good health.

The chain employs TRBV19 and TRBJ1-4, with D possibly matching TRBD1 (5 bases). The CDR3 covers 15 residues. Germline V lookup: CDR1 LNHDA, CDR2 SQIVND (reference sequence). The V and J ends lost 3 bases and 1 base respectively, with 9 bases between them. DNA for the CDR3: TGTGCCAGTAGTATCAGGCAGGGAACTAATGAAAAACTGTTTTTT. Translated, it gives CASSIRQGTNEKLFF.

V usage is TRBV29-1 and J usage is TRBJ2-7; TRBD2 is a possible D gene (7 bases). Trimming stripped 8 bases from V and 3 bases from J, with 20 bases between. Germline V gene sequence: CDR1 SQVTM, CDR2 ANQGSEA. The CDR3 runs to 14 residues. CDR3 DNA: TGCAGCACCTCCTCTAGCGGAGGGGGCTACGAGCAGTACTTC. This encodes CSTSSSGGGYEQYF.

This rearrangement joins TRBV18 to TRBJ2-5; 7 nucleotides agree with TRBD1. The CDR3 spans 16 residues. The V gene end was trimmed by 5 bases and the J gene end by 3 bases; junction bases not matched to a gene: 12. Germline lookup yields CDR1 KGHSH and CDR2 LQKENI. CDR3 residues: CASSTQRYRGEETQYF. The CDR3 DNA reads TGTGCCAGCTCAACCCAAAGGTACAGGGGAGAAGAGACCCAGTACTTC.

The CDR3: CASSFGQGNQPQHF. CDR3 nucleotides: TGTGCCAGCAGCTTCGGACAGGGCAATCAGCCCCAGCATTTT. The chain couples TRBV5-5 to TRBJ1-5; 7 bases line up with TRBD1. The CDR3 is 14 amino acids. Germline V CDR1 and CDR2: SGHKS, YYEKEE (reference sequence). Trimming removed 2 bases from V and 2 bases from J; junction bases left unmatched: 1.

The chain employs TRBV6-5 and TRBJ2-7; 10 bases are a match to TRBD2. With 6 bases clipped from V and 2 bases from J, the junction kept 7 bases outside the gene matches. The CDR3 is made up of 15 amino acids. Germline assignment: CDR1 MNHEY and CDR2 SVGAGI. The CDR3 is CASSTTSGPPYEQYF. The CDR3 nucleotides read TGTGCCAGCAGCACGACTAGCGGGCCACCCTACGAGCAGTACTTC.

This sequence joins TRBV21-1 and TRBJ1-5; the table gives TRBD1 as D, unverified against the DNA. TRBV21-1 is annotated as a pseudogene. This CDR3 region has 15 residues. CDR3 protein: CASSQNEPGPQPQHF. The CDR3 DNA follows: TGTGCCAGCAGCCAAAACGAGCCTGGGCCTCAGCCCCAGCATTTT.

The chain links TRBV4-1 to TRBJ1-5, with 8 bases aligning to TRBD1. This CDR3 region has 15 residues. J was trimmed by 7 bases and V by 0 bases; bases with no gene match: 5. Germline CDR1 is MGHRA and CDR2 is YSYEKL. CDR3 DNA sequence: TGCGCCAGCAGCCAAGATGGACAGGGCGGACAGCCCCAGCATTTT. Its translation: CASSQDGQGGQPQHF.

The rearrangement joins TRBV9 to TRBJ2-3, with 7 bases aligning to TRBD1. The CDR3 covers 15 residues. Germline-derived CDR1 and CDR2 are SGDLS and YYNGEE. Losses at the gene ends were 3 bases for V and 3 bases for J; bases not matched to a gene: 7. The CDR3 DNA reads TGTGCCAGCAGCGAACGGGGACAGAGGACAGATACGCAGTATTTT. The encoded protein is CASSERGQRTDTQYF.

This clone was counted a single time. The chain recombines TRBV7-6 with TRBJ2-7; 8 positions agree with TRBD2. This CDR3 has 15 residues. The germline CDR1 and CDR2 sequences are SGHVS and FNYEAQ. Trimming took 5 bases from V and 5 from J; bases not matched to a gene: 11. The DNA for the CDR3 is TGTGCCAGCAGCCTATATCAAGCGGGAGCAAACGAGCAGTACTTC. This codes for CASSLYQAGANEQYF.